Presented here are 12 T cell receptor beta chains from one specimen sequenced in a study of blood T cell repertoires in COVID-19. Measured with immunoSEQ multiplex PCR; TCRdb has only the in-frame clones, and not every one. The profile shows some 76,000 clones, around four fifths of them singletons. The material sequenced was peripheral blood. These receptor sequences come from a human donor in a cohort sampled during active COVID-19.

J is TRBJ2-2 and V is TRBV18; 9 bases align to TRBD1. V trimming: 4 bases; J trimming: 4 bases; junction bases outside the gene matches: 10. Per the germline V gene, CDR1 is KGHSH and CDR2 is LQKENI. This CDR3 has 17 amino acids. The CDR3: CASSRLAGTGSTGELFF. DNA for the CDR3: TGTGCCAGCTCACGACTTGCCGGGACAGGGAGCACCGGGGAGCTGTTTTTT.

V and J are TRBV14 and TRBJ1-1; TRBD1 aligns across 8 bases. The V and J ends lost 1 base and 8 bases, in that order; junction bases with no gene match: 6. The CDR3 is 14 residues long. The germline gives CDR1 SGHDN, CDR2 FVKESK. The CDR3 sequence: CASSQVRTGSEAFF. The CDR3, as DNA: TGTGCCAGCAGCCAAGTCCGGACAGGGTCCGAAGCTTTCTTT.

This chain joins TRBV27 and TRBJ1-2; possibly TRBD1 for D (5 bases). The CDR3 has 14 amino acids. The germline V gene encodes CDR1 MNHEY and CDR2 SMNVEV (reference sequence). V lost 2 bases, J lost 4 bases, and 11 bases lay in between. The CDR3 sequence is CASSLAGGTYGYTF. The CDR3 coding sequence is TGTGCCAGCAGTTTAGCCGGGGGAACCTATGGCTACACCTTC.

The chain carries TRBV30 and TRBJ2-7; 8 bases map to TRBD1. Germline CDR1 reads GTSNPN; CDR2 reads SVGIG (reference sequence). Losses at the gene ends were 4 bases for V and 2 bases for J; bases not matched to a gene: 7. The CDR3 extends over 14 amino acids. This CDR3 reads CAWMRTGYTYEQYF. CDR3 DNA: TGTGCCTGGATGAGGACAGGGTATACCTACGAGCAGTACTTC.

This clone has more than one count but fewer than ten. This chain uses TRBV19 with TRBJ2-4, with D perhaps matching TRBD2 (6 bases). V was shortened by 3 bases and J by 0 bases, with 12 bases between the two germline ends. This CDR3 spans 16 amino acids. From germline, CDR1 is LNHDA and CDR2 SQIVND (reference sequence). Here the CDR3 DNA reads TGTGCCAGTAGTATCGGGGGACCGCTAGCCAAAAACATTCAGTACTTC. Its protein is CASSIGGPLAKNIQYF. Full variable domain (outside the CDR3, taken from reference TRBV19 and TRBJ2-4): DGGITQSPKYLFRKEGQNVTLSCEQNLNHDAMYWYRQDPGQGLRLIYYSQIVNDFQKGDIAEGYSVSREKKESFPLTVTSAQKNPTAFYLCASSIGGPLAKNIQYFGAGTRLSVL.

The chain is built from TRBV29-1 and TRBJ1-2; possibly TRBD1 for D (5 bases). In germline, CDR1 is SQVTM, CDR2 ANQGSEA. This CDR3 has 13 amino acids. Trimming stripped 4 bases from V and 3 bases from J, with 12 bases between. CDR3 residues: CSVGQGEHYGYTF. The CDR3 DNA is TGCAGCGTTGGGCAGGGTGAACACTATGGCTACACCTTC.

CDR3 protein: CASSQDPAGIEAFF. CDR3 nucleotides: TGTGCCAGCAGCCAAGATCCAGCGGGGATTGAAGCTTTCTTT. The chain links TRBV3-1 (or the pseudogene TRBV3-2) to TRBJ1-1; D unclear. Per the germline V gene, CDR1 is LGHDT and CDR2 is YNNKEL (reference sequence). The length of the CDR3 is 14 residues. V was pared by 0 bases and J by 7 bases, with 12 bases between.

V usage is TRBV12-5 and J usage is TRBJ1-2; 7 positions agree with TRBD1. This CDR3 is 21 amino acids long. Germline V gene sequence: CDR1 LGHNT, CDR2 FRNRAP. V gave up 1 base and J gave up 1 base; unmatched junction bases: 21. The DNA of the CDR3 is TGTGCTAGTGGTTTGGGGCTGACGGCAGGGGGAGTCCTTGTTTTTAACTATGGCTACACCTTC. Its translation is CASGLGLTAGGVLVFNYGYTF.

This sequence joins TRBV28 and TRBJ2-5; 7 nucleotides agree with TRBD1. With 4 bases clipped from V and 5 bases from J, the junction kept 10 bases outside the gene matches. The CDR3 spans 15 residues. Looked up from germline, CDR1 is MDHEN and CDR2 is SYDVKM. The CDR3 region has the DNA TGTGCCAGCAGTTCCTTACAGGGGTTTAAGGAGACCCAGTACTTC. It codes for CASSSLQGFKETQYF.

The chain recombines TRBV28 with TRBJ1-5, with TRBD1 identical over 9 bases. CDR1 MDHEN and CDR2 SYDVKM come from the germline V gene. Trimming removed 5 bases from V and 7 bases from J; junction bases left unmatched: 6. This CDR3 is built from 14 residues. The CDR3 here is CASSPGQGSQPQHF. Here the CDR3 DNA reads TGTGCCAGCAGTCCCGGACAGGGGAGCCAGCCCCAGCATTTT.

The chain couples TRBV7-9 to TRBJ2-7, with TRBD1 matching 10 bases. J gave up 7 bases and V 4 bases, and 7 bases lay outside the gene matches. Per germline, CDR1 SEHNR and CDR2 FQNEAQ (reference sequence). The CDR3 is made up of 14 amino acids. In DNA, the CDR3 is TGTGCCAGCAGCTCGGACAGGGGGTCTCGGGAGCAGTACTTC. Translating gives CASSSDRGSREQYF.

The chain couples TRBV5-4 to TRBJ2-7, with D possibly being TRBD1 (5 bases). V was clipped by 0 bases and J by 0 bases, with 7 bases between them. The germline gives CDR1 SGHNT, CDR2 YYREEE (reference sequence). This CDR3 is built from 14 residues. The DNA of the CDR3 is TGTGCCAGCAGCTTGGACAGGAGCTCCTACGAGCAGTACTTC. The encoded protein is CASSLDRSSYEQYF.